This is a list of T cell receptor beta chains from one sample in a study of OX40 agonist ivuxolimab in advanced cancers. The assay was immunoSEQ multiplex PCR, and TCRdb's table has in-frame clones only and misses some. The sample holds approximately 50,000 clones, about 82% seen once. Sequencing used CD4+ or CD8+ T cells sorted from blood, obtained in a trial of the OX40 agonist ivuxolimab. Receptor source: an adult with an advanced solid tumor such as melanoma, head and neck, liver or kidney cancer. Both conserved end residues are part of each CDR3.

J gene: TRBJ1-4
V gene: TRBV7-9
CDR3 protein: CASSAQGGREKLFF

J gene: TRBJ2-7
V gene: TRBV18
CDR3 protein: CASSPPRAGTGGYEQYF

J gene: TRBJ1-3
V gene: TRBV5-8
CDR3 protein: CASSLNSGYWDGNTIYF

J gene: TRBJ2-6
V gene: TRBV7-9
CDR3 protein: CASSLVGRTGANVLTF

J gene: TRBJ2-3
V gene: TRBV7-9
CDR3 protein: CASSLGLAGDTQYF

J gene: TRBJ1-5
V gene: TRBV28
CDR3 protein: CASSRIGTGDQPQHF

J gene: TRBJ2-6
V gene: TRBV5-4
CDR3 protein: CASSSDRGRAGANVLTF

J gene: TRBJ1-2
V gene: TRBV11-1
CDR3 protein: CASSLDPQSGGYTF

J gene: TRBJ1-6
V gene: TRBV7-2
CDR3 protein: CASVTAPGYNSPLHF

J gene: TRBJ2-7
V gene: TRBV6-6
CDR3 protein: CASSPTGRPSYEQYF

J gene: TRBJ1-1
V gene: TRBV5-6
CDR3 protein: CASSLRVGAEAFF

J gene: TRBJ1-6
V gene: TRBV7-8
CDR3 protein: CASSSGRSRGSPLHF

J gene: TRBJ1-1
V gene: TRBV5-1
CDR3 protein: CASSRYTGQLNTEAFF

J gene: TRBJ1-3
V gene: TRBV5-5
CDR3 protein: CASFRGAGNTIYF

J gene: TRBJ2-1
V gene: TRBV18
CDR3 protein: CASSPGEHEQFF

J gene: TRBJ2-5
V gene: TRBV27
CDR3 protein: CASSPRRRGGGETQYF

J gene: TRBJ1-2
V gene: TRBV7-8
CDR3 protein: CASSLQINYGYTF

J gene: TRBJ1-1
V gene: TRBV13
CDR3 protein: CASSSDRGRPEAFF